This T cell receptor (beta chain) was observed in a study of control samples from healthy donors and cancer patients. V was clipped by 2 bases and J by 1 base, with 8 bases between them. The CDR3 contains 14 residues. The protocol was immunoSEQ multiplex PCR, while the TCRdb copy is restricted to in-frame clones and leaves out a portion. This sample has about 150,000 clones, with under 95% found just once. Sequencing input: blood. The rearrangement uses TRBV23-1 and TRBJ2-5; possibly TRBD1 for D (5 bases). TRBV23-1 carries the ORF label, with uncertain function. This clonotype originated in a man younger than 35 in good health. The chain's CDR3 is CASSQRTLQETQYF. The CDR3 bases are TGCGCCAGCAGTCAACGGACACTCCAAGAGACCCAGTACTTC.